Following are 29 T cell receptor beta chains from one sample sequenced in a study of OX40 agonist ivuxolimab in advanced cancers. Sequencing was performed with immunoSEQ multiplex PCR; in TCRdb, only in-frame clones are kept and a portion is missing. The data show 70,000 to 75,000 clones, over 75% seen once. This sample comprised CD4+ or CD8+ T cells sorted from blood, obtained in a trial of the OX40 agonist ivuxolimab. Receptors originate from an adult with an advanced solid tumor such as melanoma, head and neck, liver or kidney cancer.

The chain carries TRBV2 and TRBJ1-2, with a possible D match to TRBD1 (6 bases). This CDR3 region has 12 residues. From germline, CDR1 is SNHLY and CDR2 FYNNEI. With 2 bases removed from V and 5 bases from J, the gap between germline ends came to 6 bases. This chain's CDR3 is CASSEQGYGYTF. The DNA for the CDR3 is TGTGCCAGCAGTGAACAGGGGTATGGCTACACCTTC.

The chain links TRBV7-2 to TRBJ2-2; 7 bases align to TRBD1. The CDR3 is 15 residues long. Germline V lookup: CDR1 SGHTA, CDR2 FQGNSA. V lost 4 bases, J lost 6 bases, and 8 bases stayed unmatched. This CDR3 is CASSSRTGLAGELFF. In DNA form, the CDR3 reads TGTGCCAGCAGCTCCCGGACAGGCCTGGCCGGGGAGCTGTTTTTT.

This clone was seen once. The chain carries TRBV6-1 and TRBJ1-5; no reliable D call. The germline V and J ends were trimmed by 7 bases and 3 bases, with 7 bases remaining between them. This CDR3 contains 12 residues. CDR1 and CDR2 (germline): MNHNS, SASEGT. The CDR3 bases are TGTGCCAGCACCTTTACCAATCAGCCCCAGCATTTT. Protein sequence: CASTFTNQPQHF.

The chain combines TRBV7-9 with TRBJ1-4; possibly TRBD1 for D (5 bases). Trimming took off 6 bases at V and 8 bases at J, with 22 bases between the two ends. CDR1 and CDR2 from the germline V gene are SEHNR and FQNEAQ (reference sequence). The CDR3 is 16 residues long. The CDR3 DNA reads TGTGCCAGCAGTGGGGCGCAGTCGACCCGAAACGAAAAACTGTTTTTT. It encodes CASSGAQSTRNEKLFF. The whole variable domain, filled in from reference TRBV7-9 and TRBJ1-4, reads DTGVSQNPRHKITKRGQNVTFRCDPISEHNRLYWYRQTLGQGPEFLTYFQNEAQLEKSRLLSDRFSAERPKGSFSTLEIQRTEQGDSAMYLCASSGAQSTRNEKLFFGSGTQLSVL.

The gene calls are TRBV9 and TRBJ1-1; D uncertain. The ends were cut back, 0 bases at V and 9 bases at J, with 18 bases in the middle. Germline CDR1 reads SGDLS; CDR2 reads YYNGEE. The CDR3 extends over 15 amino acids. CDR3: CASSVVMAAGRKAFF. The CDR3 bases are TGTGCCAGCAGCGTAGTGATGGCAGCTGGACGAAAAGCTTTCTTT. Based on the CDR3 plus reference TRBV9 and TRBJ1-1, the full variable domain is DSGVTQTPKHLITATGQRVTLRCSPRSGDLSVYWYQQSLDQGLQFLIQYYNGEERAKGNILERFSAQQFPDLHSELNLSSLELGDSALYFCASSVVMAAGRKAFFGQGTRLTVV.

This sequence joins TRBV5-6 and TRBJ2-3; possibly TRBD1 or TRBD2 for D (7 bases each). Germline CDR1 and CDR2: SGHDT and YYEEEE. The CDR3 extends over 15 amino acids. The V end lost 4 bases, the J end lost 3 bases, and 15 bases lay between the germline ends. The CDR3 sequence: CASSPQQGGTDTQYF. For the CDR3, the DNA is TGTGCCAGCAGCCCACAGCAGGGGGGGACAGATACGCAGTATTTT.

This chain joins TRBV7-9 and TRBJ2-1; D gene unclear. The CDR3 consists of 11 residues. V dropped 5 bases and J dropped 9 bases, with 8 bases sitting between them. The germline CDR1 and CDR2 sequences are SEHNR and FQNEAQ (reference sequence). CDR3 in amino acids: CASSGLGEQFF. The CDR3 bases are TGTGCCAGCAGCGGCCTCGGTGAGCAGTTCTTC.

The rearrangement uses TRBV11-3 and TRBJ2-3, with 10 positions matching TRBD2. J gave up 1 base and V 5 bases, and 3 bases lay outside the gene matches. This CDR3 comprises 15 residues. CDR1 and CDR2 from the germline V gene are SGHNT and YENEEA. The CDR3 nucleotides read TGTGCCAGCAGCCTAGGGACTAGCGGCACAGATACGCAGTATTTT. This translates into CASSLGTSGTDTQYF.

The rearrangement joins TRBV5-1 to TRBJ2-6; D perhaps matches TRBD1 (6 bases). The V gene's germline CDR1 is SGHRS and CDR2 YFSETQ. CDR3 length equals 15 residues. Trimming left V 0 bases short and J 4 bases short, with 8 bases between. The CDR3 nucleotides are TGCGCCAGCAGCTTGGTGGGGGCCGGGGCCAACGTCCTGACTTTC. This encodes CASSLVGAGANVLTF.

The rearrangement uses TRBV7-2 and TRBJ1-2; tentatively, D is TRBD1 (6 bases). CDR1 is SGHTA and CDR2 is FQGNSA in the germline V gene. This CDR3 is built from 15 residues. Trimming left V 7 bases short and J 8 bases short, with 23 bases between. CDR3 sequence (DNA): TGTGCCAGCATCTTCTCTTACGACAGGCCCGCGGGCTACACCTTC. Its translation: CASIFSYDRPAGYTF.

The genes are TRBV11-2 and TRBJ1-1; 7 bases agree with TRBD1. There are 14 residues in the CDR3. The ends lost 5 bases at V and 5 bases at J; junction bases unmatched: 8. Per the germline V gene, CDR1 is SGHAT and CDR2 is FQNNGV. The CDR3 sequence is CASSLLTGRTEAFF. In DNA, the CDR3 is TGTGCCAGCAGCCTATTGACAGGGCGGACTGAAGCTTTCTTT.

The V and J genes are TRBV6-5 and TRBJ2-2; D is ambiguous. Trimming stripped 2 bases from V and 1 base from J, with 8 bases between. CDR3 length: 15 residues. Germline lookup yields CDR1 MNHEY and CDR2 SVGAGI. The CDR3 DNA reads as TGTGCCAGCAGTTACGCCAACCGGAACACCGGGGAGCTGTTTTTT. Translating it yields CASSYANRNTGELFF.

The chain uses TRBV20-1 and TRBJ2-5; D not resolved. Germline lookup yields CDR1 DFQATT and CDR2 SNEGSKA (reference sequence). This CDR3 region has 10 residues. The V end lost 5 bases, the J end lost 1 base, and 2 bases lay between the germline ends. The CDR3 reads CSALQETQYF. CDR3 coding DNA: TGCAGTGCTCTCCAAGAGACCCAGTACTTC.

The rearrangement links TRBV7-2 to TRBJ2-3; 10 positions match TRBD2. Per germline, CDR1 SGHTA and CDR2 FQGNSA. V lost 7 bases and J lost 2; bases outside the gene matches: 9. The CDR3 is 16 residues long. CDR3 sequence: CASTPGTSVFTDTQYF. CDR3 nucleotide sequence: TGTGCCAGCACCCCCGGGACTAGCGTCTTCACAGATACGCAGTATTTT.

The chain uses TRBV10-3 and TRBJ1-2; no reliable D call. V was trimmed by 6 bases and J by 2 bases, leaving 10 bases between them. Germline CDR1 and CDR2: ENHRY and SYGVKD. There are 13 residues in the CDR3. CDR3 DNA sequence: TGTGCCATCAGGGCCAGGTTGAACTATGGCTACACCTTC. It encodes CAIRARLNYGYTF.

This clone appeared a few times. This chain connects TRBV7-9 to TRBJ2-7; possibly TRBD1 for D (6 bases). Germline CDR1 SEHNR, CDR2 FQNEAQ (reference sequence). There are 14 residues in the CDR3. V was shortened by 5 bases and J by 5 bases, with 16 bases between the two germline ends. The CDR3 region is CASSGTGWVDEQYF. CDR3 nucleotide sequence: TGTGCCAGCAGCGGTACAGGGTGGGTAGACGAGCAGTACTTC.

The rearrangement joins TRBV7-2 to TRBJ1-6; D gene uncertain. The CDR3 runs to 12 residues. Germline V CDR1 and CDR2: SGHTA, FQGNSA. V lost 3 bases and J 7 bases, leaving 4 bases between the germline ends. The CDR3 loop is CASSFSNSPLHF. Here the CDR3 DNA reads TGTGCCAGCAGCTTCAGCAATTCACCCCTCCACTTT.

J is TRBJ1-5 and V is TRBV7-8; D ambiguous. Trimming shortened V by 1 base and J by 5 bases, and 15 bases separated the two germline ends. Germline V CDR1 and CDR2: SGHVS, FQNEAQ. This CDR3 comprises 16 residues. This CDR3 is CASSLDWASGYQPQHF. DNA for the CDR3: TGTGCCAGCAGCTTAGACTGGGCCAGTGGATATCAGCCCCAGCATTTT.

The chain links TRBV2 to TRBJ1-2; D remains unclear. V shed 0 bases and J shed 3 bases, with 11 bases lying between them. Germline CDR1 is SNHLY and CDR2 is FYNNEI. The CDR3 has 15 residues. The CDR3 spells CASSEALGKDYGYTF. The CDR3 DNA sequence: TGTGCCAGCAGTGAAGCTCTGGGAAAAGACTATGGCTACACCTTC.

This sequence joins TRBV19 and TRBJ1-6, with TRBD1 identical over 7 bases. Germline V lookup: CDR1 LNHDA, CDR2 SQIVND (reference sequence). V lost 3 bases, J lost 14 bases, and 10 bases stayed unmatched. The CDR3 totals 14 residues. CDR3 protein: CASSIRTGNQALHF. As DNA, the CDR3 is TGTGCCAGTAGTATCCGGACAGGAAACCAGGCCCTCCACTTT.

J is TRBJ1-2 and V is TRBV7-2; no firm D call. There are 14 residues in the CDR3. Germline V gives CDR1 SGHTA, CDR2 FQGNSA. Trimming left V 6 bases short and J 5 bases short, with 16 bases between. CDR3 in DNA: TGTGCCAGCAGATTGACGGAGAAGACTTATGGCTACACCTTC. It translates to CASRLTEKTYGYTF.

The chain is built from TRBV11-2 and TRBJ2-7; 9 positions match TRBD1. V was pared by 5 bases and J by 6 bases, with 11 bases of the junction left unmatched. Germline loops: CDR1 SGHAT, CDR2 FQNNGV. The CDR3 is 15 amino acids. In DNA form, the CDR3 reads TGTGCCAGCAGCGCCCTGGGGACAGGGCTGGGCGAGCAGTACTTC. It encodes CASSALGTGLGEQYF.

The J gene is TRBJ1-1, the V gene TRBV19; D is unresolved. The CDR3 runs to 13 residues. From germline, CDR1 is LNHDA and CDR2 SQIVND (reference sequence). Trimming shortened V by 7 bases and J by 0 bases, and 9 bases separated the two germline ends. Written as DNA, the CDR3 is TGTGCCAGTAAGAGAAATATGAACACTGAAGCTTTCTTT. It codes for CASKRNMNTEAFF.

This chain links TRBV11-2 with TRBJ2-5; TRBD1 is a possible D gene (5 bases). Trimming shortened V by 3 bases and J by 5 bases, and 13 bases separated the two germline ends. There are 14 residues in the CDR3. Germline CDR1 is SGHAT and CDR2 is FQNNGV. In DNA, the CDR3 is TGTGCCAGCAGCTTCGAGCAGGGATGGGAGACCCAGTACTTC. Translated: CASSFEQGWETQYF. Based on the CDR3 plus reference TRBV11-2 and TRBJ2-5, the full variable domain is EAGVAQSPRYKIIEKRQSVAFWCNPISGHATLYWYQQILGQGPKLLIQFQNNGVVDDSQLPKDRFSAERLKGVDSTLKIQPAKLEDSAVYLCASSFEQGWETQYFGPGTRLLVL.

This chain joins TRBV19 and TRBJ2-3, with 8 bases fitting TRBD2. V shed 10 bases, J shed 4 bases, and the junction held 10 bases outside the gene matches. Germline values: CDR1 LNHDA, CDR2 SQIVND (reference sequence). The CDR3 is made up of 14 amino acids. This CDR3 is CATWPGGKADTQYF. The CDR3 bases are TGTGCCACCTGGCCGGGGGGGAAGGCAGATACGCAGTATTTT.

The count of this clone is one. V is TRBV28 and J is TRBJ2-1; D gene unclear. CDR3 size: 14 residues. Germline loops: CDR1 MDHEN, CDR2 SYDVKM. Between the trimmed V and J ends, which lost 5 bases and 6 bases, there was a span of 14 bases. The CDR3: CASSPFEAANEQFF. The CDR3 coding sequence is TGTGCCAGCAGTCCCTTCGAGGCGGCCAATGAGCAGTTCTTC.

The chain recombines TRBV5-4 with TRBJ1-2; a possible D gene is TRBD1 (5 bases). The V end lost 7 bases, the J end lost 4 bases, and 17 bases lay between the germline ends. Germline-derived CDR1 and CDR2 are SGHNT and YYREEE (reference sequence). The CDR3 sequence is 14 residues long. The CDR3 here is CASRRVQGGYGYTF. The CDR3 DNA follows: TGTGCCAGCCGCAGGGTCCAGGGAGGCTATGGCTACACCTTC.

The chain couples TRBV7-9 to TRBJ1-2; D possibly corresponds to TRBD1 (5 bases). Germline V gene lookup returns CDR1 SEHNR and CDR2 FQNEAQ (reference sequence). The CDR3 totals 14 residues. Trimming cost V 4 bases and J 3 bases, with 12 bases left between them. The CDR3 region is CASSWGEIDYGYTF. CDR3 bases: TGTGCCAGCAGCTGGGGGGAGATTGACTATGGCTACACCTTC.

The rearrangement joins TRBV30 to TRBJ2-5, with D perhaps matching TRBD2 (6 bases). Germline CDR1 reads GTSNPN; CDR2 reads SVGIG (reference sequence). CDR3 length equals 14 residues. The V end lost 0 bases, the J end lost 5 bases, and 13 bases lay between the germline ends. Here the CDR3 reads CAWSVAGSGETQYF. The CDR3 DNA reads as TGTGCCTGGAGTGTAGCGGGCTCGGGGGAGACCCAGTACTTC.